This TCR beta chain was sequenced during a study of T cells in Graves' hyperthyroidism and ophthalmopathy. Findings of the study overall: Blood also carried most thyroid clonotypes expanded above 0.001.

About this clonotype itself: Its cognate antigen is unknown. Since no conserved phenylalanine or tryptophan closes the CDR3, a read error is the likely cause.

TCR beta CDR3 sequences were amplified from RNA transcripts. A first-round RT-PCR of the TCR CDR3 used the HTBI primer set. Each CDR3 protein gets one entry after TCRdb re-called the multiplex PCR reads with MiXCR. Here the sample spans about 720,000 distinct CDR3 sequences, around 20% being singletons. This TCR derives from a woman aged 45-65 years with Graves' hyperthyroidism that later progressed to Graves' ophthalmopathy. Sequencing was performed on blood.

CDR3 sequence: CASSPRDRGLTEAFL. The CDR3 nucleotides read TGCGCCAGCAGCCCACGGGACAGGGGGCTTACTGAAGCTTTCCTT. The chain combines TRBV5-1 with TRBJ1-1; 12 bases are a match to TRBD1. This CDR3 spans 15 amino acids. J lost 5 bases, V lost 4 bases, and 6 bases had no gene match. Germline loops: CDR1 SGHRS, CDR2 YFSETQ.